The 32 T cell receptor beta chains reported below all come from one sample, sequenced in a study of blood T cell repertoires in COVID-19. Profiled with immunoSEQ multiplex PCR; TCRdb holds only in-frame clones, not every one. In the table there are fewer than 250,000 clones, around nine tenths of which are singletons. The sample was peripheral blood. The receptors were sampled from a human donor in a cohort sampled during active COVID-19.

J is TRBJ2-1 and V is TRBV7-2; 10 bases are shared with TRBD2. V gave up 0 bases and J gave up 6 bases; unmatched junction bases: 8. This CDR3 has 17 residues. Germline lookup yields CDR1 SGHTA and CDR2 FQGNSA. The DNA for the CDR3 is TGTGCCAGCAGCTTAGCGCGGAGTAGCGGGGGGTTCAATGAGCAGTTCTTC. Protein: CASSLARSSGGFNEQFF.

The CDR3 reads CASSYSGAEIQPQHF. Written as DNA, the CDR3 is TGTGCCAGCAGTTACTCGGGGGCAGAGATTCAGCCCCAGCATTTT. V gene TRBV6-2 or TRBV6-3 combines with J gene TRBJ1-5, with a possible D match to TRBD1 (6 bases). Germline V gives CDR1 MNHEY, CDR2 SVGEGT. Between the trimmed V and J ends, which lost 0 bases and 6 bases, there was a span of 12 bases. This CDR3 spans 15 amino acids.

The chain uses TRBV7-2 and TRBJ2-5; D perhaps matches TRBD2 (6 bases). The CDR3 is made up of 14 amino acids. V lost 2 bases, J lost 5 bases, and 12 bases lay in between. The germline gives CDR1 SGHTA, CDR2 FQGNSA. DNA of the CDR3: TGTGCCAGCAGCTTAAGGAGGGGTGAGGAGACCCAGTACTTC. Its protein product is CASSLRRGEETQYF.

This chain connects TRBV12-3 or TRBV12-4 to TRBJ2-3; D is perhaps TRBD2 (5 bases). Deletions cut 6 bases from V and 4 bases from J, with 11 bases between. The CDR3 covers 13 residues. CDR3 amino acids: CASSSSGADTQYF. In DNA form, the CDR3 reads TGTGCCAGCAGCTCTTCCGGGGCAGATACGCAGTATTTT.

This clone was observed at least ten times. The sample has other DNA sequences that encode this CDR3 too. The chain is built from TRBV6-2 or TRBV6-3 and TRBJ1-5, with a weak D call TRBD1 (5 bases). The V end lost 4 bases, the J end lost 6 bases, and 10 bases lay between the germline ends. Germline values: CDR1 MNHEY, CDR2 SVGEGT. The CDR3 is 13 residues long. The CDR3 sequence: CASSSGMGQPQHF. The CDR3 DNA is TGTGCCAGCAGTTCAGGGATGGGTCAGCCCCAGCATTTT.

V and J are TRBV2 and TRBJ2-1; 9 bases are a match to TRBD1. Germline lookup yields CDR1 SNHLY and CDR2 FYNNEI. V shed 8 bases and J 4 bases; nucleotides not matched to a gene: 3. The CDR3 extends over 13 amino acids. The CDR3 spells CASGGQGYNEQFF. The CDR3 DNA follows: TGTGCCAGCGGGGGACAGGGTTACAATGAGCAGTTCTTC.

The J gene is TRBJ2-3, the V gene TRBV7-9; D possibly corresponds to TRBD2 (5 bases). Germline V gene sequence: CDR1 SEHNR, CDR2 FQNEAQ (reference sequence). V lost 4 bases and J 0 bases, leaving 8 bases between the germline ends. The CDR3 totals 14 residues. Here the CDR3 reads CASSSEGSTDTQYF. DNA for the CDR3: TGTGCCAGCAGCTCAGAGGGAAGCACAGATACGCAGTATTTT.

This chain links TRBV9 with TRBJ2-5; TRBD2 matches 8 bases. The CDR3 contains 14 residues. With 0 bases clipped from V and 5 bases from J, the junction kept 3 bases outside the gene matches. Germline-derived CDR1 and CDR2 are SGDLS and YYNGEE. The CDR3 is CASSVGASGETQYF. The CDR3 bases are TGTGCCAGCAGCGTAGGGGCTAGCGGGGAGACCCAGTACTTC.

This clone was seen once. In DNA, the CDR3 is TGCGCCAGCAGTGATGGGGGGTTCATCAGTGGCTACACCTTC. Amino acids: CASSDGGFISGYTF. This chain connects TRBV10-2 to TRBJ1-2, with D possibly TRBD1 on 5 matching bases. Trimming took off 3 bases at V and 7 bases at J, with 15 bases between the two ends. This CDR3 is built from 14 residues. Germline lookup yields CDR1 WSHSY and CDR2 SAAADI.

This clone was found once. The chain combines TRBV2 with TRBJ2-1, with TRBD1 identical over 9 bases. In germline, CDR1 is SNHLY, CDR2 FYNNEI. The CDR3 length is 13 residues. Losses at the gene ends were 8 bases for V and 5 bases for J; bases not matched to a gene: 4. The CDR3 DNA reads TGTGCCAGCGGACAGGGGTCCAACAATGAGCAGTTCTTC. Translated: CASGQGSNNEQFF.

CDR3: CASSLGEGIGNYGYTF. CDR3 sequence (DNA): TGTGCCAGCAGCTTGGGGGAGGGGATAGGCAACTATGGCTACACCTTC. V usage is TRBV5-4 and J usage is TRBJ1-2; tentatively, D is TRBD1 (5 bases). Deletions cut 0 bases from V and 2 bases from J, with 14 bases between. Germline assignment: CDR1 SGHNT and CDR2 YYREEE (reference sequence). CDR3 size: 16 residues.

This clone has a single count. The CDR3 region has the DNA TGTGCCAGCAGTCTTTCCAAACAGGGGAGGAATTCACCCCTCCACTTT. This encodes CASSLSKQGRNSPLHF. The chain employs TRBV28 and TRBJ1-6; TRBD1 matches at 7 bases. V shed 5 bases, J shed 7 bases, and the junction held 11 bases outside the gene matches. The V gene's germline CDR1 is MDHEN and CDR2 SYDVKM. The CDR3 totals 16 residues.

CDR3 protein: CSASSREVTQYF. The DNA of the CDR3 is TGCAGTGCTAGTTCCCGGGAGGTTACGCAGTATTTT. The chain employs TRBV20-1 and TRBJ2-3; 7 bases align to TRBD2. V trimming: 3 bases; J trimming: 8 bases; junction bases outside the gene matches: 5. From germline, CDR1 is DFQATT and CDR2 SNEGSKA (reference sequence). This CDR3 is 12 amino acids long.

V usage is TRBV5-1 and J usage is TRBJ1-5, with 8 positions matching TRBD1. The V segment lost 0 bases and the J segment 2 bases; nucleotides outside the gene matches: 4. Germline CDR1 reads SGHRS; CDR2 reads YFSETQ. CDR3 length: 16 amino acids. The CDR3 sequence is CASSLAPGGGNQPQHF. The CDR3 nucleotides are TGCGCCAGCAGCTTGGCCCCAGGGGGCGGCAATCAGCCCCAGCATTTT.

The J gene is TRBJ2-1, the V gene TRBV5-6; 11 nucleotides align to TRBD2. From germline, CDR1 is SGHDT and CDR2 YYEEEE. Unmatched junction bases numbered 5, after V lost 4 bases and J lost 2 bases. CDR3 length: 16 residues. Here the CDR3 reads CASSILAGATYNEQFF. For the CDR3, the DNA is TGTGCCAGCAGCATACTAGCGGGGGCGACCTACAATGAGCAGTTCTTC.

The J gene is TRBJ2-1, the V gene TRBV5-4; TRBD2 matches 9 bases. This CDR3 spans 16 amino acids. Trimming cost V 1 base and J 6 bases; bases outside gene matches: 8. Germline loops: CDR1 SGHNT, CDR2 YYREEE (reference sequence). The CDR3 DNA is TGTGCCAGCAGCTTGTCAGCGGGAGGTATTAGCAATGAGCAGTTCTTC. Amino acids: CASSLSAGGISNEQFF.

The V and J genes are TRBV9 and TRBJ1-1, with D maybe TRBD1 (5 bases). V was clipped by 0 bases and J by 1 base, with 7 bases between them. The CDR3 totals 14 residues. Germline V gives CDR1 SGDLS, CDR2 YYNGEE. CDR3 bases: TGTGCCAGCAGCGTAGGTGACAGGAACACTGAAGCTTTCTTT. Encoded protein: CASSVGDRNTEAFF.

This rearrangement joins TRBV7-2 to TRBJ1-1; 10 bases map to TRBD1. Germline V gives CDR1 SGHTA, CDR2 FQGNSA. This CDR3 has 14 amino acids. V trimming: 6 bases; J trimming: 4 bases; junction bases outside the gene matches: 5. Written as DNA, the CDR3 is TGTGCCAGCAGTCTGGACAGGGGGACCACTGAAGCTTTCTTT. This gives the protein CASSLDRGTTEAFF.

The rearrangement joins TRBV5-6 to TRBJ1-2, with D unresolved. The germline gives CDR1 SGHDT, CDR2 YYEEEE. There are 13 residues in the CDR3. V was clipped by 0 bases and J by 4 bases, with 7 bases between them. The CDR3 nucleotides read TGTGCCAGCAGCTTGGTAGCCAGCTATGGCTACACCTTC. Encoded protein: CASSLVASYGYTF. Full variable domain (outside the CDR3, taken from reference TRBV5-6 and TRBJ1-2): DAGVTQSPTHLIKTRGQQVTLRCSPKSGHDTVSWYQQALGQGPQFIFQYYEEEERQRGNFPDRFSGHQFPNYSSELNVNALLLGDSALYLCASSLVASYGYTFGSGTRLTVV.

The chain combines TRBV7-4 with TRBJ1-3; D remains unclear. The V end was cut by 1 base, the J end by 8 bases, with 15 bases between. The CDR3 loop spans 15 amino acids. The germline V gene has CDR1 SGHVT and CDR2 SQSDAQ. CDR3 nucleotides: TGTGCCAGCAGCTTAGTTTCCGGGTTCTTAGACACCATATATTTT. Its translation is CASSLVSGFLDTIYF.

The genes are TRBV30 and TRBJ2-5; no clear D. The CDR3 covers 13 residues. Germline V gene lookup returns CDR1 GTSNPN and CDR2 SVGIG (reference sequence). V dropped 1 base and J dropped 4 bases, with 10 bases sitting between them. The CDR3 nucleotides read TGTGCCTGGAGTGGCCAAGCGCGAGAGACCCAGTACTTC. It is translated as CAWSGQARETQYF.

The chain links TRBV10-3 to TRBJ1-5; TRBD1 might be the D (6 bases). Looked up from germline, CDR1 is ENHRY and CDR2 is SYGVKD. This CDR3 contains 17 residues. Between the trimmed V and J ends, which lost 0 bases and 1 base, there was a span of 13 bases. CDR3 protein: CAISESGGGGSNQPQHF. The DNA for the CDR3 is TGTGCCATCAGTGAGTCGGGGGGAGGGGGGAGCAATCAGCCCCAGCATTTT.

CDR3 residues: CASSEISRGYTF. The CDR3, as DNA: TGTGCCAGCAGTGAGATCTCGCGTGGCTACACCTTC. The rearrangement links TRBV2 to TRBJ1-2, with D unclear. Looked up from germline, CDR1 is SNHLY and CDR2 is FYNNEI. The length of the CDR3 is 12 residues. V gave up 3 bases and J gave up 7 bases, with 9 bases separating them.

The chain employs TRBV5-5 and TRBJ1-2, with D possibly matching TRBD1 (6 bases). The CDR3 is 12 residues long. Deletions cut 4 bases from V and 8 bases from J, with 12 bases between. Germline CDR1 is SGHKS and CDR2 is YYEKEE (reference sequence). CDR3 DNA sequence: TGTGCCAGCAGCGTACAGGGTCGGGGCTACACCTTC. It codes for CASSVQGRGYTF.

This chain uses TRBV5-1 with TRBJ1-1; D might be TRBD1 (6 bases). The germline gives CDR1 SGHRS, CDR2 YFSETQ. The V and J ends lost 1 base and 1 base respectively, with 11 bases between them. This CDR3 comprises 15 residues. As DNA, the CDR3 is TGCGCCAGCAGCTTGACAGGGAGCGGGAACACTGAAGCTTTCTTT. Protein product: CASSLTGSGNTEAFF.

Here the CDR3 DNA reads TGTGCCAGCAGGGGGAGGGGAGAGACCCAGTACTTC. Protein: CASRGRGETQYF. This sequence joins TRBV6-5 and TRBJ2-5; TRBD2 matches 7 bases. CDR1 is MNHEY, CDR2 SVGAGI, per germline. V dropped 6 bases and J dropped 4; count of bases not matched to a gene: 2. The CDR3 is 12 residues long.

V gene TRBV14 combines with J gene TRBJ2-3; D perhaps matches TRBD2 (7 bases). V shed 4 bases and J shed 6 bases, with 14 bases lying between them. Germline CDR1 and CDR2: SGHDN and FVKESK. The CDR3 has 14 amino acids. The CDR3 DNA reads as TGTGCCAGCAGCCTGGGCGGGGGCCCTGATACGCAGTATTTT. Encoded protein: CASSLGGGPDTQYF.

The chain is built from TRBV9 and TRBJ1-3; D not certain. The CDR3 runs 13 residues. From germline, CDR1 is SGDLS and CDR2 YYNGEE. V lost 3 bases to trimming and J lost 9 bases, with 13 bases between them. The CDR3 region has the DNA TGTGCCAGCAGCGGGGCAGTAGGTAGCACCATATATTTT. As protein: CASSGAVGSTIYF.

The chain uses TRBV5-6 and TRBJ1-5; D perhaps matches TRBD1 (5 bases). V dropped 1 base and J dropped 2 bases, with 7 bases sitting between them. Looked up from germline, CDR1 is SGHDT and CDR2 is YYEEEE. The length of the CDR3 is 14 residues. The CDR3 loop reads CASSLWGGNQPQHF. The CDR3 coding sequence is TGTGCCAGCAGCTTGTGGGGGGGCAATCAGCCCCAGCATTTT.

The chain couples TRBV5-1 to TRBJ1-1; D might be TRBD1 (6 bases). Trimming pared 6 bases from V and 2 bases from J, leaving 14 bases between. CDR3 size: 14 residues. Per the germline V gene, CDR1 is SGHRS and CDR2 is YFSETQ. The CDR3: CASKSHRDNTEAFF. In nucleotides, the CDR3 is TGCGCCAGCAAATCTCACAGGGATAACACTGAAGCTTTCTTT. Filled out from reference TRBV5-1 and TRBJ1-1, the complete variable domain reads KAGVTQTPRYLIKTRGQQVTLSCSPISGHRSVSWYQQTPGQGLQFLFEYFSETQRNKGNFPGRFSGRQFSNSRSEMNVSTLELGDSALYLCASKSHRDNTEAFFGQGTRLTVV.

The gene calls are TRBV4-1 and TRBJ2-7; D is perhaps TRBD2 (5 bases). Germline V CDR1 and CDR2: MGHRA, YSYEKL. With 0 bases removed from V and 0 bases from J, the gap between germline ends came to 6 bases. The CDR3 is made up of 14 amino acids. The CDR3 spells CASSQEGSSYEQYF. The CDR3, as DNA: TGCGCCAGCAGCCAAGAGGGGAGCTCCTACGAGCAGTACTTC.

The chain is built from TRBV6-2 or TRBV6-3 and TRBJ2-1; D gene uncertain. This CDR3 is 15 amino acids long. Trimming shortened V by 0 bases and J by 5 bases, and 11 bases separated the two germline ends. Per germline, CDR1 MNHEY and CDR2 SVGEGT. The CDR3 spells CASSYSATNHNEQFF. The CDR3 coding sequence is TGTGCCAGCAGTTACTCAGCCACCAATCACAATGAGCAGTTCTTC.